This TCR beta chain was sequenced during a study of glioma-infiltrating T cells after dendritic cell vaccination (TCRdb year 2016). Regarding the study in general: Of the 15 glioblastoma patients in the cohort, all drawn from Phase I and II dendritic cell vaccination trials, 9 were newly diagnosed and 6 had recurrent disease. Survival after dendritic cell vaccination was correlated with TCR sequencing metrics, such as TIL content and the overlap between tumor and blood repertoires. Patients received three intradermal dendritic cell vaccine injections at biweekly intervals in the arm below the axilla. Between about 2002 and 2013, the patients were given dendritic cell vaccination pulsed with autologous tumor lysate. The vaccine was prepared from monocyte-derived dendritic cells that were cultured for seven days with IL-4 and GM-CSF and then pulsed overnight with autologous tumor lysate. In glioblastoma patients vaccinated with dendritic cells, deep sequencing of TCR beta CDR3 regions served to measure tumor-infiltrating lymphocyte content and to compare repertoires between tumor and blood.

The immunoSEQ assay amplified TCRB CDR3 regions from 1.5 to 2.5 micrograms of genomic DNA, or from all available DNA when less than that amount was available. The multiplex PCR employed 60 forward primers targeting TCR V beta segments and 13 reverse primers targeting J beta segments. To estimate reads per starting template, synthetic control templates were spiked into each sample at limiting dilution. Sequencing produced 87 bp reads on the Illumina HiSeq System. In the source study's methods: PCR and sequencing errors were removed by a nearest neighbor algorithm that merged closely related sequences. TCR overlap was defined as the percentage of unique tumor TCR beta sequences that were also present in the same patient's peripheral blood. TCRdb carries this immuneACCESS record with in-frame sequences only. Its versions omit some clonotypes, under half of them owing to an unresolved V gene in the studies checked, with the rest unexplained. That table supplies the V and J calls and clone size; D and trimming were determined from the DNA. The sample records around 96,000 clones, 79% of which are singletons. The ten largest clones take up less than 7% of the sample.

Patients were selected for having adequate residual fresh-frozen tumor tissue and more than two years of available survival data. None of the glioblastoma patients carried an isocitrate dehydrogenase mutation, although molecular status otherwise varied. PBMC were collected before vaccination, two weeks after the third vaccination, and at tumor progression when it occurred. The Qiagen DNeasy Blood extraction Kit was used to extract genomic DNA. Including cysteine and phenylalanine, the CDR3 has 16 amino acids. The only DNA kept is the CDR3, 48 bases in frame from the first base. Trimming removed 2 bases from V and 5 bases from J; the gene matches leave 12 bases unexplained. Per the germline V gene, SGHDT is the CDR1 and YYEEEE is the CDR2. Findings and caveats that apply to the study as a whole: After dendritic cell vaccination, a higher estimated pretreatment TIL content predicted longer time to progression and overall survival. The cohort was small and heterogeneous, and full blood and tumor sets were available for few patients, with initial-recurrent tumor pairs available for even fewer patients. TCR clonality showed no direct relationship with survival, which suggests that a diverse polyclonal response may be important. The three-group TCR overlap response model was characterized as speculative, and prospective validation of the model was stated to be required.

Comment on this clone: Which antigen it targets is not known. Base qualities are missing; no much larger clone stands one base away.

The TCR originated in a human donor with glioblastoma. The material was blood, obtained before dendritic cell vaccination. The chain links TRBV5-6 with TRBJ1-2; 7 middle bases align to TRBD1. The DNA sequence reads TGTGCCAGCAGCTTAGACAGGGCCCCGAGGGGGTATGGCTACACCTTC. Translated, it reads CASSLDRAPRGYGYTF.